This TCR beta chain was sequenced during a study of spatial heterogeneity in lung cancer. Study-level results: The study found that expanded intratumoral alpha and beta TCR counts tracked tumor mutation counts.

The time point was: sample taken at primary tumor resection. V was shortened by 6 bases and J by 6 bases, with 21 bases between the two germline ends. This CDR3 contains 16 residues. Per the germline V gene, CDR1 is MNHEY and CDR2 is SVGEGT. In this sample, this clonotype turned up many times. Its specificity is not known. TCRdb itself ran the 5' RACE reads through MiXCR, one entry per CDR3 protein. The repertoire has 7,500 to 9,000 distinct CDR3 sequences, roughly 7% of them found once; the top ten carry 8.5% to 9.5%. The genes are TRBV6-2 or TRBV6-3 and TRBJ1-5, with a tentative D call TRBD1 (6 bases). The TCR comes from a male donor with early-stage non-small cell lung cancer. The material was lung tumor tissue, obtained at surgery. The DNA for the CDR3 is TGTGCCAGCAGACCCGAGAGATGGGGGGCGGCTCAGCCCCAGCATTTT. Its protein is CASRPERWGAAQPQHF.